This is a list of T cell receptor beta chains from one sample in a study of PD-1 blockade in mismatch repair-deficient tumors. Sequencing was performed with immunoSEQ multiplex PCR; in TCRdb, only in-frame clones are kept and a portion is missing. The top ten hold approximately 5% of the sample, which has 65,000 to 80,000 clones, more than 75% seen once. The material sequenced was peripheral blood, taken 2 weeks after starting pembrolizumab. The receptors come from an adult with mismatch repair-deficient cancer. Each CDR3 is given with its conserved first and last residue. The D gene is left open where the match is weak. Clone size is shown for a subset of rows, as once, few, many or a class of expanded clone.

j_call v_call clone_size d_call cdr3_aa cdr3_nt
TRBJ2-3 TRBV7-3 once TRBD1 CASSLTGVSTDTQYF TGTGCCAGCAGCCTGACAGGGGTGAGCACAGATACGCAGTATTTT
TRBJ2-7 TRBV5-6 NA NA CASSLGTKRQYEQYF TGTGCCAGCAGCTTGGGGACCAAAAGGCAATACGAGCAGTACTTC
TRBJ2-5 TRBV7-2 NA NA CASSNVETQYF TGTGCCAGCAGCAATGTCGAGACCCAGTACTTC
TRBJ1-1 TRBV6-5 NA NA CASSLGGLTTEAFF TGTGCCAGCAGTTTAGGGGGTCTTACCACTGAAGCTTTCTTT
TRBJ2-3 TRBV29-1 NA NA CSVTVDTQYF TGCAGCGTGACCGTAGATACGCAGTATTTT
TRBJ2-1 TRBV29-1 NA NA CSVEDKERGYEQFF TGCAGCGTTGAAGATAAGGAGCGCGGCTATGAGCAGTTCTTC
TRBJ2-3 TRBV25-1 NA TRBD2 CASSAFSGSTDTQYF TGTGCCAGCAGTGCCTTTAGCGGGAGTACAGATACGCAGTATTTT
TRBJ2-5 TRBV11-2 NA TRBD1 CASSLAGQGIATQYF TGTGCCAGCAGCTTAGCAGGACAGGGAATCGCGACCCAGTACTTC
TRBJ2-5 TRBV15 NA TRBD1 CATSRAPVETGTAKETQYF TGTGCCACCAGCAGAGCCCCAGTTGAGACAGGGACGGCGAAGGAGACCCAGTACTTC
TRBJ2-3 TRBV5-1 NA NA CASTYGGTDTQYF TGCGCCAGCACGTATGGGGGCACAGATACGCAGTATTTT
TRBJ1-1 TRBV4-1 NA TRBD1 CASTRGQGARGTEAFF TGCGCCAGCACACGGGGGCAGGGGGCCCGGGGCACTGAAGCTTTCTTT
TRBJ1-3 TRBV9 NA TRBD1 CASSGQGTGNTIYF TGTGCCAGCAGCGGACAGGGAACTGGAAACACCATATATTTT
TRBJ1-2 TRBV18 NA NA CASSITVDSNYGYTF TGTGCCAGCTCAATCACAGTAGACAGTAACTATGGCTACACCTTC
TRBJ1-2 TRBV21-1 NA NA CASSKITTGAFLLTYGYTF TGTGCCAGCAGCAAAATCACGACAGGGGCCTTTCTACTAACCTATGGCTACACCTTC
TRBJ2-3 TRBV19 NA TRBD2 CASSLASGEADTQYF TGTGCCAGTAGTCTGGCTAGCGGGGAGGCAGATACGCAGTATTTT